This T cell receptor beta chain was sequenced in a study of CD8 T cells in ankylosing spondylitis. Comment on this clonotype: Its antigen remains unidentified.

CDR3 length: 14 amino acids. Trimming took 0 bases from V and 3 from J, leaving 7 bases between them. Germline loops: CDR1 SGHRS, CDR2 YFSETQ. TCRdb called the 5' RACE reads again in MiXCR, with one record for every CDR3 protein. This table holds a few hundred thousand distinct CDR3 sequences, 20% to 25% found once. Study results and caveats: About 8 highly homologous variants made up a TCR beta motif, and this motif appeared characteristic of ankylosing spondylitis blood. Earlier work had already found some motif variants in reactive arthritis synovial fluid and blood. Peripheral blood samples showed relatively rare disease-linked clones, and these clones were CD8+. Matched ankylosing spondylitis synovial fluid reportedly showed significant enrichment of disease-linked clones.

This TCR was recovered from a male donor with ankylosing spondylitis. The J gene is TRBJ1-5, the V gene TRBV5-1; D perhaps matches TRBD1 (5 bases). The specimen was blood, either unsorted or a sorted T cell fraction (not recorded which). The CDR3 protein is CASSLGGPNQPQHF. CDR3 coding DNA: TGCGCCAGCAGCTTGGGGGGACCCAATCAGCCCCAGCATTTT.